These 16 T cell receptor beta chains were sequenced from one sample in a study of blood T cell repertoires in COVID-19. TCRdb's table, derived via immunoSEQ multiplex PCR, lists solely in-frame clones and lacks some. This table has about 110,000 clones, about 80% appearing once. Material for sequencing was peripheral blood. The receptors stem from a woman in her seventies with acute or convalescent COVID-19.

The chain combines TRBV10-3 with TRBJ1-4; D remains ambiguous. Germline assignment: CDR1 ENHRY and CDR2 SYGVKD. V was clipped by 11 bases and J by 3 bases, with 13 bases between them. The CDR3 covers 13 residues. CDR3 residues: CAAGRRANEKLFF. CDR3 DNA sequence: TGTGCCGCCGGCCGGAGGGCTAATGAAAAACTGTTTTTT.

This clone was counted a few times. V usage is TRBV5-1 and J usage is TRBJ2-5, with 7 bases aligning to TRBD2. Trimming removed 6 bases from V and 4 bases from J; junction bases left unmatched: 9. This CDR3 comprises 14 residues. Germline-derived CDR1 and CDR2 are SGHRS and YFSETQ. DNA of the CDR3: TGCGCCAGCACCGATGGCGCGGGAGCAGAGACCCAGTACTTC. This encodes CASTDGAGAETQYF.

The chain couples TRBV19 to TRBJ1-3; D gene uncertain. Germline lookup yields CDR1 LNHDA and CDR2 SQIVND (reference sequence). This CDR3 is built from 16 residues. Trimming stripped 7 bases from V and 7 bases from J, with 23 bases between. This chain's CDR3 is CASTSGWSNARNTIYF. CDR3 sequence (DNA): TGTGCCAGTACCTCCGGGTGGTCCAACGCTCGGAACACCATATATTTT. Drawing the rest from reference TRBV19 and TRBJ1-3, the complete variable domain is DGGITQSPKYLFRKEGQNVTLSCEQNLNHDAMYWYRQDPGQGLRLIYYSQIVNDFQKGDIAEGYSVSREKKESFPLTVTSAQKNPTAFYLCASTSGWSNARNTIYFGEGSWLTVV.

The chain employs TRBV7-9 and TRBJ2-3; TRBD1 might be the D (5 bases). V lost 2 bases to trimming and J lost 3 bases, with 15 bases between them. There are 16 residues in the CDR3. Germline CDR1 and CDR2: SEHNR and FQNEAQ (reference sequence). CDR3 protein: CASSLLGAAGTDTQYF. CDR3 nucleotide sequence: TGTGCCAGCAGCTTACTGGGCGCGGCAGGGACAGATACGCAGTATTTT. The full variable domain, rest sourced from reference TRBV7-9 and TRBJ2-3, is DTGVSQNPRHKITKRGQNVTFRCDPISEHNRLYWYRQTLGQGPEFLTYFQNEAQLEKSRLLSDRFSAERPKGSFSTLEIQRTEQGDSAMYLCASSLLGAAGTDTQYFGPGTRLTVL.

This chain connects TRBV6-5 to TRBJ2-2, with D tentatively TRBD2 (5 bases). The germline V gene has CDR1 MNHEY and CDR2 SVGAGI. CDR3 length: 13 residues. V lost 10 bases, J lost 2 bases, and 11 bases lay in between. The CDR3 is CATIRGNTGELFF. The CDR3 DNA sequence: TGTGCCACCATACGGGGTAACACCGGGGAGCTGTTTTTT.

V is TRBV18 and J is TRBJ1-2; tentative D call: TRBD1 (6 bases). The CDR3 covers 18 residues. CDR1 is KGHSH and CDR2 is LQKENI in the germline V gene. V lost 4 bases and J 1 base, leaving 22 bases between the germline ends. In nucleotides, the CDR3 is TGTGCCAGCTCACTAATGACAGGCCTCTTCAATGTTAACTATGGCTACACCTTC. Protein: CASSLMTGLFNVNYGYTF.

This sequence joins TRBV6-5 and TRBJ1-1; no firm D call. V lost 5 bases to trimming and J lost 4 bases, with 14 bases between them. Germline lookup yields CDR1 MNHEY and CDR2 SVGAGI. The length of the CDR3 is 14 residues. The CDR3 spells CASSRTREGTEAFF. CDR3 sequence (DNA): TGTGCCAGCAGTAGAACAAGGGAGGGCACTGAAGCTTTCTTT.

The chain recombines TRBV9 with TRBJ2-5; 8 bases agree with TRBD2. V shed 0 bases, J shed 5 bases, and the junction held 9 bases outside the gene matches. Germline CDR1 SGDLS, CDR2 YYNGEE. The length of the CDR3 is 16 residues. Here the CDR3 reads CASSVAGYGRGETQYF. In nucleotides, the CDR3 is TGTGCCAGCAGCGTAGCAGGTTACGGGAGGGGGGAGACCCAGTACTTC.

V usage is TRBV18 and J usage is TRBJ2-1; 11 positions match TRBD2. The CDR3 loop spans 14 amino acids. Trimming at V came to 4 bases and at J to 8 bases, leaving 4 bases not matched to a gene. Germline CDR1 reads KGHSH; CDR2 reads LQKENI. This CDR3 is CASSRTSGRDEQFF. The CDR3 DNA reads TGTGCCAGCTCACGGACTAGCGGGCGGGATGAGCAGTTCTTC.

The V and J genes are TRBV18 and TRBJ1-6, with 8 bases aligning to TRBD1. The CDR3 runs 16 residues. V was clipped by 3 bases and J by 6 bases; unmatched bases: 7. Per germline, CDR1 KGHSH and CDR2 LQKENI. CDR3 residues: CASSPGTGRGNSPLHF. The CDR3 DNA sequence: TGTGCCAGCTCACCCGGGACAGGTCGAGGTAATTCACCCCTCCACTTT.

The chain combines TRBV28 with TRBJ2-7; 11 positions agree with TRBD1. This CDR3 contains 16 residues. Germline V gene lookup returns CDR1 MDHEN and CDR2 SYDVKM. Unmatched junction bases numbered 11, after V lost 5 bases and J lost 5 bases. CDR3 region: CASSTIGTGGFDEQYV. The DNA of the CDR3 is TGTGCCAGCAGTACTATCGGGACAGGGGGTTTCGACGAGCAGTACGTC.

The chain employs TRBV19 and TRBJ2-2, with D possibly TRBD2 on 6 matching bases. This CDR3 has 15 residues. Trimming took off 3 bases at V and 5 bases at J, with 13 bases between the two ends. The germline V gene has CDR1 LNHDA and CDR2 SQIVND (reference sequence). Here the CDR3 reads CASSIPTGVTGELFF. DNA of the CDR3: TGTGCCAGTAGTATCCCAACGGGGGTGACCGGGGAGCTGTTTTTT.

This rearrangement joins TRBV9 to TRBJ2-2, with 8 bases fitting TRBD1. V lost 3 bases, J lost 0 bases, and 1 base stayed unmatched. This CDR3 is built from 15 residues. Per the germline V gene, CDR1 is SGDLS and CDR2 is YYNGEE. CDR3 DNA sequence: TGTGCCAGCAGCGGACAGGGGACGAACACCGGGGAGCTGTTTTTT. Residues: CASSGQGTNTGELFF.

This clone was recorded once. The V gene is TRBV6-2 or TRBV6-3, the J gene TRBJ1-1, with D possibly TRBD1 on 5 matching bases. CDR1 and CDR2 (germline): MNHEY, SVGEGT. The CDR3 spans 14 residues. Trimming left V 6 bases short and J 2 bases short, with 13 bases between. This CDR3 is CASSLDSPNTEAFF. CDR3 in DNA: TGTGCCAGCAGCCTCGACAGTCCTAACACTGAAGCTTTCTTT.

Points on this clone: The same CDR3 also results from other DNA sequences found in this sample. V gene TRBV6-5 combines with J gene TRBJ1-2, with a weak D call TRBD1 (6 bases). Trimming pared 0 bases from V and 5 bases from J, leaving 10 bases between. CDR3 length: 14 amino acids. Per the germline V gene, CDR1 is MNHEY and CDR2 is SVGAGI. The CDR3 nucleotides read TGTGCCAGCAGTTACTCGGGCAGGGGTTATGGCTACACCTTC. Its translation is CASSYSGRGYGYTF.

The chain has TRBV6-6 and TRBJ1-2, with 7 nucleotides matching TRBD1. Germline V gene data show CDR1 as MNHNY and CDR2 as SVGAGI (reference sequence). The CDR3 totals 14 residues. Trimming took 6 bases from V and 6 from J; bases not matched to a gene: 10. Here the CDR3 DNA reads TGTGCCAGCAGAGTCGGAGACAGGGCCCATGGCTACACCTTC. As protein: CASRVGDRAHGYTF.